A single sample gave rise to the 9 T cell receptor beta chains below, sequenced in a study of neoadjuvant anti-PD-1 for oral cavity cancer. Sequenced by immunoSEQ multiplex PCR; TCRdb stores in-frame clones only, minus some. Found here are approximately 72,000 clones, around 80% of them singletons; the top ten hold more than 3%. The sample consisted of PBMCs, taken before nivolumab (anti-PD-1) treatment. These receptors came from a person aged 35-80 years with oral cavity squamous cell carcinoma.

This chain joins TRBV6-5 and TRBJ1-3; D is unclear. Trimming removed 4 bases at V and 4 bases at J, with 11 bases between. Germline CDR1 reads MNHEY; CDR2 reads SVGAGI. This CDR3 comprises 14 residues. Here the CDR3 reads CASSLGRWGNTIYF. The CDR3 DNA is TGTGCCAGCAGTTTGGGCCGGTGGGGAAACACCATATATTTT.

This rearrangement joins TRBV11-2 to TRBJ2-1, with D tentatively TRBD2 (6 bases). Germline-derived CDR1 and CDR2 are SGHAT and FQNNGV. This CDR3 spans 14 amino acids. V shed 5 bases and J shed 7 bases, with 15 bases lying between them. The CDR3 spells CASSRLVGRNEQFF. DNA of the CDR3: TGTGCCAGCAGCCGACTAGTCGGGCGGAATGAGCAGTTCTTC.

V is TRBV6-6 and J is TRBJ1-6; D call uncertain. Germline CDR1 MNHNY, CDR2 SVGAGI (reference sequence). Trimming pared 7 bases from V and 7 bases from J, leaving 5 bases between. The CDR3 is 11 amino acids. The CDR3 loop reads CASTANSPLHF. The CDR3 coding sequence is TGTGCCAGCACAGCAAATTCACCCCTCCACTTT.

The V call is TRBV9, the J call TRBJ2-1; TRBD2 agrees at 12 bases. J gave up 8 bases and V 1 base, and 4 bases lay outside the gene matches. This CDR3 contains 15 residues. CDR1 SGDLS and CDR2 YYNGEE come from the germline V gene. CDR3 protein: CASSVRLAGDDEQFF. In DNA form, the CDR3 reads TGTGCCAGCAGCGTAAGACTAGCGGGAGACGATGAGCAGTTCTTC.

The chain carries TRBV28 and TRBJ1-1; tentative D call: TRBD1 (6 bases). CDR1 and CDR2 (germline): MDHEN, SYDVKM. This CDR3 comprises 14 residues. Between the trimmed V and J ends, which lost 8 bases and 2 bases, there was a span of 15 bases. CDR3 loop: CASHNTGSNTEAFF. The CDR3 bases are TGTGCCAGCCATAACACAGGGTCCAACACTGAAGCTTTCTTT.

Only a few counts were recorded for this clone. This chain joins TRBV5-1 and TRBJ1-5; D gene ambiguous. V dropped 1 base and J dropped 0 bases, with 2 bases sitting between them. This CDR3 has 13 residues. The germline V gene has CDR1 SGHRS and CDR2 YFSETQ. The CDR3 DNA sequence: TGCGCCAGCAGCTTGAGTAGCAATCAGCCCCAGCATTTT. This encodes CASSLSSNQPQHF.

The CDR3: CASSRAGNSRGYTF. CDR3 coding DNA: TGTGCCAGCAGCCGGGCCGGGAACTCAAGGGGCTACACCTTC. The chain carries TRBV13 and TRBJ1-2; D is undetermined. The CDR3 covers 14 residues. The V and J ends lost 5 bases and 8 bases respectively, with 18 bases between them. Germline V gives CDR1 PRHDT, CDR2 FYEKMQ (reference sequence).

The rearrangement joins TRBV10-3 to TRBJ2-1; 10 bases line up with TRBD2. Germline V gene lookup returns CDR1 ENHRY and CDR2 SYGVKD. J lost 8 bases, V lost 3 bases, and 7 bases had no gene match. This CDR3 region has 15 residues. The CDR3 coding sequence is TGTGCCATCAGTGACGGGAGCGGGGGGGCACATGAGCAGTTCTTC. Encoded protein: CAISDGSGGAHEQFF.

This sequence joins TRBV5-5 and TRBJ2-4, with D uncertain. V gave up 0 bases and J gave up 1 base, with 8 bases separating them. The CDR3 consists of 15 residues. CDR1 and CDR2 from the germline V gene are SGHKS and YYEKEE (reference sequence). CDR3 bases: TGTGCCAGCAGCTTGGGTCGGAGTGCCAAAAACATTCAGTACTTC. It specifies CASSLGRSAKNIQYF.